One and the same sample provided the 5 T cell receptor beta chains below, sequenced in a study of identical twins. From the 5' RACE reads, TCRdb called clonotypes with MiXCR, one entry per CDR3 protein. The sample carries over 500,000 distinct CDR3 sequences, under 25% recorded once. The sample also formed part of further work on T cells expressing NK-cell markers.

The sample was CD4+ T cells sorted from blood. These receptors were collected from a woman between 18 and 30 years old in good health.

This clonotype was counted many times. The CDR3 spells CASSGGTSREQYF. Written as DNA, the CDR3 is TGTGCCAGCAGCGGGGGGACCAGTAGGGAGCAGTACTTC. The chain is built from TRBV7-2 and TRBJ2-7, with a weak D call TRBD2 (6 bases). Germline lookup yields CDR1 SGHTA and CDR2 FQGNSA. This CDR3 spans 13 amino acids. V lost 5 bases and J 7 bases, leaving 15 bases between the germline ends.

This clonotype was recorded a few times. The rearrangement links TRBV20-1 to TRBJ2-1; possibly TRBD2 for D (7 bases). The CDR3 extends over 13 amino acids. The germline V and J ends were trimmed by 7 bases and 10 bases, with 20 bases remaining between them. CDR1 and CDR2 from the germline V gene are DFQATT and SNEGSKA (reference sequence). The CDR3 loop is CSVFRPGGREQFF. CDR3 nucleotides: TGCAGTGTTTTCCGTCCCGGGGGGCGGGAGCAGTTCTTC.

This clonotype was seen a few times. The CDR3 DNA follows: TGCGCCAGCAGCTACCGGACGAACACCGGGGAGCTGTTTTTT. The encoded protein is CASSYRTNTGELFF. The chain recombines TRBV5-1 with TRBJ2-2; D gene unclear. Germline assignment: CDR1 SGHRS and CDR2 YFSETQ. V was pared by 3 bases and J by 0 bases, with 6 bases between. CDR3 length equals 14 residues.

This clonotype was detected only a few times. V is TRBV7-2 and J is TRBJ1-2, with D possibly TRBD1 on 6 matching bases. Trimming shortened V by 6 bases and J by 4 bases, and 9 bases separated the two germline ends. CDR3 length: 12 amino acids. The germline CDR1 and CDR2 sequences are SGHTA and FQGNSA. The CDR3 DNA is TGTGCCAGCAGTAAGGGGGGCTATGGCTACACCTTC. Translation: CASSKGGYGYTF.

This clonotype was seen a few times. V gene TRBV11-2 combines with J gene TRBJ2-1; D gene unclear. This CDR3 comprises 17 residues. Germline loops: CDR1 SGHAT, CDR2 FQNNGV. V was shortened by 4 bases and J by 0 bases, with 16 bases between the two germline ends. For the CDR3, the DNA is TGTGCCAGCAGCTCGTTGGTAGGCGATAGCTCCTACAATGAGCAGTTCTTC. It yields the protein CASSSLVGDSSYNEQFF.